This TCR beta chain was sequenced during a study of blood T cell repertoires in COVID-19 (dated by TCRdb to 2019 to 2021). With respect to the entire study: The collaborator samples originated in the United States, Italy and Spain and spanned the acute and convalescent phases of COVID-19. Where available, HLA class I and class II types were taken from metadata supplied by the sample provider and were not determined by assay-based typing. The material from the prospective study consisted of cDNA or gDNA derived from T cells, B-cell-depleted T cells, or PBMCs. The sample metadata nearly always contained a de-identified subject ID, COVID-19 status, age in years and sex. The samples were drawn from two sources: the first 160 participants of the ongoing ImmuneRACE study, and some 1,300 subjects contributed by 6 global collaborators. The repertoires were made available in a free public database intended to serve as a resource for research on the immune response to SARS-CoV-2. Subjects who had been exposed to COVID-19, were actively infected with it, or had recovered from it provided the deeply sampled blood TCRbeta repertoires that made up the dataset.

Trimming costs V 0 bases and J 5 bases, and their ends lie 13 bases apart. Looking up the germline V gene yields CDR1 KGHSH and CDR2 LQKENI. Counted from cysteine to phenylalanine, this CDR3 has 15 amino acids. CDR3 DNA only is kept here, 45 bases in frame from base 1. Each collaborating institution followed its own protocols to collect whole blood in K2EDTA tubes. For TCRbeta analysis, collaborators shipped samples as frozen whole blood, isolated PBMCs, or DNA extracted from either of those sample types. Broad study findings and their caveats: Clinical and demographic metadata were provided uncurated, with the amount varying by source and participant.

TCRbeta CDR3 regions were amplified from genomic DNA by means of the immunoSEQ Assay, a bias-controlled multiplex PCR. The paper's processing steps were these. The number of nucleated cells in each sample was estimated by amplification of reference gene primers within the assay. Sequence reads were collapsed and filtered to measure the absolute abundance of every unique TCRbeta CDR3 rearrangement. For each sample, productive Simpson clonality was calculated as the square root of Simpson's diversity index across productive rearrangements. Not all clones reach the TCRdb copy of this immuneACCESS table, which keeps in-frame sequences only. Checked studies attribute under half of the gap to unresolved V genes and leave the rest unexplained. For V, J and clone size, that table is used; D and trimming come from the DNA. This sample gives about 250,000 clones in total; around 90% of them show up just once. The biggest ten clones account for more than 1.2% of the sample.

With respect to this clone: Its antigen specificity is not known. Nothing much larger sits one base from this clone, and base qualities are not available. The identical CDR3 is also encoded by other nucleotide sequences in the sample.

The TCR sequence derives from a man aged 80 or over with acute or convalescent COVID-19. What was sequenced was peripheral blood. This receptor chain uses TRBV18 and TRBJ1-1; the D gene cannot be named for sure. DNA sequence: TGTGCCAGCTCACCACCGGAGGCCCTGAGGACTGAAGCTTTCTTT. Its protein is CASSPPEALRTEAFF.